Listed here are 30 T cell receptor beta chains from one sample, sequenced in a study of T cells expressing NK-cell markers. TCRdb reanalyzed the 5' RACE reads and collapses them to one entry per CDR3 protein, without DNA. The repertoire table contains 160,000 or so distinct CDR3 sequences. The sequenced sample was blood T cells: a sorted CD56 or NKG2C T cell subset, CD4+ or CD8+ T cells, or bulk PBMC T cells (not recorded which). These receptors were collected from a woman aged 18 to 75 in good health.

This chain connects TRBV15 to TRBJ2-3; there is no DNA to check the TCRdb D call of TRBD2. The CDR3 is 14 amino acids. Germline CDR1 is LNHNV and CDR2 is YYDKDF (reference sequence). CDR3 sequence: CATSIGTPPDTQYF.

The V and J genes are TRBV6-2 or TRBV6-3 and TRBJ2-5; the TCRdb call, TRBD2, lacks DNA for checking. Germline assignment: CDR1 MNHEY and CDR2 SVGEGT. The CDR3 consists of 17 residues. The chain's CDR3 is CASSLRPGGRGGETQYF.

V gene TRBV29-1 combines with J gene TRBJ2-5; TCRdb reports TRBD1, a call that lacks DNA to check it against. The CDR3 extends over 13 amino acids. Germline V lookup: CDR1 SQVTM, CDR2 ANQGSEA. The CDR3 is CSARAGTQETQYF.

The chain links TRBV5-1 to TRBJ2-5. Per the germline V gene, CDR1 is SGHRS and CDR2 is YFSETQ. CDR3 size: 11 residues. This CDR3 is CASRYQETQYF.

CDR3 region: CASSDSGFHNEQFF. The chain carries TRBV25-1 and TRBJ2-1; TCRdb selects TRBD1, and the lack of DNA leaves this call unchecked. CDR1 and CDR2 from the germline V gene are MGHDK and SYGVNS. The CDR3 runs 14 residues.

This sequence joins TRBV27 and TRBJ2-2; the D call of TRBD2 rests on TCRdb alone, since no DNA is present to check it. CDR3 size: 17 residues. The germline CDR1 and CDR2 sequences are MNHEY and SMNVEV (reference sequence). The CDR3 loop reads CASSLYVTSGNVGELFF.

The rearrangement links TRBV3-1 to TRBJ2-1; TCRdb calls TRBD2, which cannot be checked without DNA. Germline values: CDR1 LGHDT, CDR2 YNNKEL (reference sequence). This CDR3 is 17 amino acids long. CDR3 loop: CASSQLRTSGRYNEQFF.

This chain connects TRBV4-2 to TRBJ1-3. The CDR3 length is 13 residues. Germline V gene lookup returns CDR1 LGHNA and CDR2 YNFKEQ. The CDR3 protein is CASSQDTGNTIYF.

This chain links TRBV5-5 with TRBJ1-1. The CDR3 runs to 15 residues. Germline-derived CDR1 and CDR2 are SGHKS and YYEKEE (reference sequence). The CDR3 here is CASSLLGDMNTEAFF.

The V gene is TRBV2, the J gene TRBJ2-5; TCRdb returns TRBD2, unconfirmable since there is no DNA. The CDR3 length is 14 residues. Looked up from germline, CDR1 is SNHLY and CDR2 is FYNNEI. The CDR3 region is CARGPGALSETQYF.

This chain uses TRBV20-1 with TRBJ2-7; TCRdb proposes TRBD1, but this gene call is untestable without DNA. The CDR3 covers 21 residues. Per germline, CDR1 DFQATT and CDR2 SNEGSKA (reference sequence). Here the CDR3 reads CSARDDSQDRVLGGINYEQYF.

The rearrangement uses TRBV10-3 and TRBJ2-7. The CDR3 has 13 residues. CDR1 ENHRY and CDR2 SYGVKD come from the germline V gene. The CDR3 reads CAIRNSAPREQYF.

The rearrangement uses TRBV6-1 and TRBJ2-1; TCRdb proposes TRBD2, but this gene call is untestable without DNA. The CDR3 has 17 amino acids. The V gene's germline CDR1 is MNHNS and CDR2 SASEGT. CDR3 region: CASSPFPGTSGSDEQFF.

The V gene is TRBV7-9, the J gene TRBJ2-7; without DNA, the TCRdb call of TRBD1 cannot be checked. Germline V CDR1 and CDR2: SEHNR, FQNEAQ (reference sequence). The CDR3 runs to 13 residues. CDR3 protein: CASSPRTDYEQYF.

This chain connects TRBV24-1 to TRBJ2-1; with no DNA, the TCRdb D assignment of TRBD1 cannot be verified. Germline V gene data show CDR1 as KGHDR and CDR2 as SFDVKD. This CDR3 has 14 residues. CDR3 sequence: CATSGGGTYNEQFF.

This chain's CDR3 is CSALGQSLAGSYEQYF. The chain links TRBV20-1 to TRBJ2-7; absent DNA, TCRdb's TRBD1 call cannot be checked. Germline V CDR1 and CDR2: DFQATT, SNEGSKA (reference sequence). The CDR3 runs to 16 residues.

This CDR3 reads CASSVAGLVTGANVLTF. The rearrangement uses TRBV9 and TRBJ2-6; TCRdb calls TRBD2, which cannot be checked without DNA. The length of the CDR3 is 17 residues. Germline CDR1 is SGDLS and CDR2 is YYNGEE.

The V gene is TRBV7-9, the J gene TRBJ2-3; TCRdb's D call of TRBD1 is untestable without DNA. The CDR3 extends over 17 amino acids. Germline CDR1 and CDR2: SEHNR and FQNEAQ (reference sequence). CDR3 loop: CASSPAPIWARTDTQYF. The full variable domain, with the rest looked up from reference TRBV7-9 and TRBJ2-3, is DTGVSQNPRHKITKRGQNVTFRCDPISEHNRLYWYRQTLGQGPEFLTYFQNEAQLEKSRLLSDRFSAERPKGSFSTLEIQRTEQGDSAMYLCASSPAPIWARTDTQYFGPGTRLTVL.

The chain links TRBV6-4 to TRBJ1-2; TCRdb names TRBD1, which stays unverified in the absence of DNA. The CDR3 runs 17 residues. Germline assignment: CDR1 MRHNA and CDR2 SNTAGT. The chain's CDR3 is CASSDRGQALPNYGYTF.

V is TRBV12-3 or TRBV12-4 and J is TRBJ2-5; TCRdb designates TRBD1, a call that cannot be tested without DNA. The CDR3 has 12 amino acids. The chain's CDR3 is CASSRWGETQYF.

This rearrangement joins TRBV10-3 to TRBJ1-3; TCRdb returns TRBD1, unconfirmable since there is no DNA. This CDR3 has 14 amino acids. Germline CDR1 is ENHRY and CDR2 is SYGVKD. The CDR3: CAISGDSSGNTIYF.

The chain combines TRBV6-5 with TRBJ2-3; lacking DNA, the TRBD1 call made by TCRdb goes unchecked. There are 15 residues in the CDR3. Germline V gives CDR1 MNHEY, CDR2 SVGAGI. The CDR3 reads CASSSGQGRTDTQYF.

V and J are TRBV6-2 or TRBV6-3 and TRBJ2-1; checking the TCRdb D call of TRBD1 is not possible without DNA. Germline lookup yields CDR1 MNHEY and CDR2 SVGEGT. The CDR3 contains 13 residues. The CDR3: CASSSPLRTEQFF.

The chain is built from TRBV4-1 and TRBJ1-1; the TCRdb call, TRBD1, lacks DNA for checking. The CDR3 covers 16 residues. Germline CDR1 is MGHRA and CDR2 is YSYEKL. This chain's CDR3 is CASSQSSPGVDTEAFF.

The chain has TRBV10-3 and TRBJ2-7; TCRdb reports TRBD1, a call that lacks DNA to check it against. In germline, CDR1 is ENHRY, CDR2 SYGVKD. The CDR3 length is 16 residues. The CDR3 here is CAISDPGQGNSYEQYF.

CDR3 amino acids: CATSDSSGPGETQYF. V gene TRBV24-1 combines with J gene TRBJ2-5; TCRdb's assignment of TRBD1 cannot be checked, as there is no DNA. CDR1 and CDR2 from the germline V gene are KGHDR and SFDVKD. The CDR3 runs 15 residues.

V usage is TRBV20-1 and J usage is TRBJ2-3; without DNA, the TCRdb call of TRBD2 cannot be checked. Per the germline V gene, CDR1 is DFQATT and CDR2 is SNEGSKA (reference sequence). The CDR3 loop spans 14 amino acids. CDR3 protein: CSAVGLAGTDTQYF.

V usage is TRBV29-1 and J usage is TRBJ2-7; TCRdb reports TRBD1, a call that lacks DNA to check it against. Germline V gene data show CDR1 as SQVTM and CDR2 as ANQGSEA. This CDR3 comprises 15 residues. The CDR3 is CSVANVGTGTYEQYF.

The CDR3 spells CASSLLPGNEQFF. The J gene is TRBJ2-1, the V gene TRBV28; the D call from TCRdb, TRBD1, cannot be confirmed without DNA. CDR3 size: 13 residues. Per the germline V gene, CDR1 is MDHEN and CDR2 is SYDVKM.

The rearrangement links TRBV5-1 to TRBJ2-3; the TRBD2 assignment by TCRdb is unverifiable without DNA. This CDR3 has 16 amino acids. Looked up from germline, CDR1 is SGHRS and CDR2 is YFSETQ. CDR3: CASSLVDGRGPDTQYF.